The 28 T cell receptor beta chains reported below all come from one sample, sequenced in a study of siplizumab effects on memory and regulatory T cells. Assay used: immunoSEQ multiplex PCR; TCRdb lists only in-frame clones, some missing. The sample lists fewer than 100,000 clones, approximately 93% occurring once. Sequencing was performed on non-Treg CD4+ T cells sorted from blood. The receptors derive from a human donor in good health.

J is TRBJ2-3 and V is TRBV11-2, with 12 bases aligning to TRBD2. Per germline, CDR1 SGHAT and CDR2 FQNNGV. V gave up 7 bases and J gave up 1 base; unmatched junction bases: 12. This CDR3 contains 18 residues. The CDR3 here is CASIASGRAVWGTDTQYF. The CDR3 coding sequence is TGTGCCAGCATTGCTAGCGGGAGGGCCGTCTGGGGCACAGATACGCAGTATTTT.

This sequence joins TRBV2 and TRBJ1-4, with D uncertain. Germline CDR1 is SNHLY and CDR2 is FYNNEI. CDR3 length equals 13 residues. Trimming took off 6 bases at V and 7 bases at J, with 12 bases between the two ends. The CDR3 nucleotides are TGTGCCAGCAGAAGGGCGGTCGGTGAAAAACTGTTTTTT. Translating it yields CASRRAVGEKLFF.

The chain carries TRBV5-1 and TRBJ2-2, with D perhaps TRBD1 (5 bases). Deletions cut 4 bases from V and 2 bases from J, with 15 bases between. This CDR3 has 16 residues. Germline CDR1 reads SGHRS; CDR2 reads YFSETQ. This chain's CDR3 is CASSVGLDSNTGELFF. The CDR3 DNA is TGCGCCAGCAGCGTTGGGCTTGACAGCAACACCGGGGAGCTGTTTTTT.

The V call is TRBV4-1, the J call TRBJ1-1; D unclear. V was shortened by 0 bases and J by 5 bases, with 13 bases between the two germline ends. This CDR3 region has 15 residues. Germline values: CDR1 MGHRA, CDR2 YSYEKL. CDR3 nucleotides: TGCGCCAGCAGCCAAGATCTGGTGGCCCGAACTGAAGCTTTCTTT. Encoded protein: CASSQDLVARTEAFF.

J is TRBJ1-1 and V is TRBV29-1, with D possibly TRBD1 on 5 matching bases. Germline-derived CDR1 and CDR2 are SQVTM and ANQGSEA. Trimming took 4 bases from V and 3 from J, leaving 9 bases between them. The CDR3 is 12 amino acids. The CDR3 DNA follows: TGCAGCGTTGTAAAAGGGGACACTGAAGCTTTCTTT. Encoded protein: CSVVKGDTEAFF.

This clone was seen only a few times. The chain uses TRBV18 and TRBJ1-6; D not certain. This CDR3 has 16 amino acids. V was pared by 2 bases and J by 7 bases, with 15 bases between. Germline loops: CDR1 KGHSH, CDR2 LQKENI. The CDR3 sequence is CASSPYEGGGNSPLHF. The CDR3 DNA follows: TGTGCCAGCTCACCATATGAGGGAGGTGGGAATTCACCCCTCCACTTT.

Only one count was recorded for this clone. This chain links TRBV7-8 with TRBJ2-7; D is possibly TRBD2 (6 bases). The CDR3 loop spans 15 amino acids. The V and J ends lost 6 bases and 2 bases respectively, with 17 bases between them. The V gene's germline CDR1 is SGHVS and CDR2 FQNEAQ. The CDR3 reads CASSFERVAPYEQYF. As DNA, the CDR3 is TGTGCCAGCAGTTTTGAGCGGGTCGCACCCTACGAGCAGTACTTC.

The V call is TRBV10-1, the J call TRBJ1-1; 8 bases agree with TRBD1. The J segment lost 2 bases and the V segment lost 10 bases, leaving 3 bases of the junction unmatched. Germline CDR1 and CDR2: WNHNN and SYGVQD (reference sequence). The CDR3 has 12 residues. The CDR3 nucleotides read TGCGCCAACCCAGGGGGCAACACTGAAGCTTTCTTT. Translating gives CANPGGNTEAFF.

The chain carries TRBV5-6 and TRBJ2-1; 7 bases fit TRBD2. This CDR3 is 13 amino acids long. The junction had 2 bases not matched to a gene; V was cut back by 0 bases and J by 8 bases. Germline-derived CDR1 and CDR2 are SGHDT and YYEEEE. The CDR3 nucleotides are TGTGCCAGCAGCTTGGGACTAGCCGATGAGCAGTTCTTC. Residues: CASSLGLADEQFF.

V and J are TRBV7-9 and TRBJ2-3; 13 nucleotides agree with TRBD2. The CDR3 totals 15 residues. The V segment lost 6 bases and the J segment 6 bases; nucleotides outside the gene matches: 6. Germline CDR1 reads SEHNR; CDR2 reads FQNEAQ (reference sequence). The DNA of the CDR3 is TGTGCCAGCAGACACGGACTAGCGGGAGACGATACGCAGTATTTT. Its protein product is CASRHGLAGDDTQYF.

The chain uses TRBV5-4 and TRBJ1-2; 8 bases line up with TRBD1. From germline, CDR1 is SGHNT and CDR2 YYREEE (reference sequence). The CDR3 runs to 16 residues. J lost 6 bases, V lost 2 bases, and 12 bases had no gene match. In DNA, the CDR3 is TGTGCCAGCAGCTTTATACTCGGGACAGGCGGTAATGGCTACACCTTC. Translating it yields CASSFILGTGGNGYTF.

CDR3 sequence: CASSQEPGNTEAFF. The CDR3 region has the DNA TGTGCCAGCAGCCAAGAGCCGGGGAACACTGAAGCTTTCTTT. This chain links TRBV5-4 with TRBJ1-1; D gene ambiguous. CDR3 size: 14 residues. V was clipped by 4 bases and J by 1 base, with 11 bases between them. The germline V gene encodes CDR1 SGHNT and CDR2 YYREEE (reference sequence).

The CDR3 reads CASSLNRYNEQFF. CDR3 DNA sequence: TGTGCCAGCAGTTTAAACCGATACAATGAGCAGTTCTTC. The rearrangement uses TRBV27 and TRBJ2-1; the D is unclear. V shed 2 bases and J shed 4 bases, with 6 bases lying between them. The CDR3 extends over 13 amino acids. Germline lookup yields CDR1 MNHEY and CDR2 SMNVEV (reference sequence).

The chain combines TRBV5-6 with TRBJ1-1; D uncertain. Germline V gene sequence: CDR1 SGHDT, CDR2 YYEEEE. The V end was cut by 4 bases, the J end by 2 bases, with 9 bases between. The CDR3 totals 13 residues. CDR3 region: CASSPDLNTEAFF. CDR3 in DNA: TGTGCCAGCAGCCCGGACCTAAACACTGAAGCTTTCTTT.

The chain has TRBV5-1 and TRBJ2-3, with D possibly being TRBD2 (6 bases). The V end lost 4 bases, the J end lost 0 bases, and 15 bases lay between the germline ends. The CDR3 has 16 amino acids. Germline-derived CDR1 and CDR2 are SGHRS and YFSETQ. The CDR3 spells CASSLGGRGSTDTQYF. CDR3 nucleotides: TGCGCCAGCAGCCTCGGGGGTAGGGGTAGCACAGATACGCAGTATTTT.

The rearrangement uses TRBV5-1 and TRBJ1-1; D uncertain. CDR1 is SGHRS and CDR2 is YFSETQ in the germline V gene. This CDR3 has 15 amino acids. Between the trimmed V and J ends, which lost 6 bases and 3 bases, there was a span of 18 bases. CDR3 in DNA: TGCGCCAGCACCCCTGGGCCCTCGCAGGACACTGAAGCTTTCTTT. As protein: CASTPGPSQDTEAFF.

V gene TRBV9 combines with J gene TRBJ1-2; TRBD1 matches 7 bases. CDR3 length: 13 residues. Germline-derived CDR1 and CDR2 are SGDLS and YYNGEE. V lost 0 bases to trimming and J lost 5 bases; unmatched junction nucleotides: 1. The CDR3 here is CASSVGQGYGYTF. DNA of the CDR3: TGTGCCAGCAGCGTAGGACAGGGATATGGCTACACCTTC.

This clone has more than one count but fewer than ten. The V call is TRBV21-1, the J call TRBJ2-7; the table assigns TRBD1, which was not confirmed against the DNA. TRBV21-1 represents a pseudogene. The CDR3 runs 13 residues. This CDR3 is CASSSNRGYEQYF. The CDR3 DNA is TGTGCCAGCAGCAGCAACAGGGGGTACGAGCAGTACTTC.

The CDR3 sequence is CSVAGRLTYEQYF. DNA of the CDR3: TGCAGCGTTGCGGGTCGGTTAACCTACGAGCAGTACTTC. The V and J genes are TRBV29-1 and TRBJ2-7; unclear D gene. This CDR3 spans 13 amino acids. Looked up from germline, CDR1 is SQVTM and CDR2 is ANQGSEA. Trimming stripped 4 bases from V and 2 bases from J, with 12 bases between.

The chain has TRBV11-3 and TRBJ1-4; D is unresolved. V was trimmed by 1 base and J by 8 bases, leaving 8 bases between them. Per germline, CDR1 SGHNT and CDR2 YENEEA. The CDR3 consists of 13 residues. In nucleotides, the CDR3 is TGTGCCAGCAGCTTAGGGCTGAAGGAAAAACTGTTTTTT. It specifies CASSLGLKEKLFF.

J is TRBJ2-5 and V is TRBV7-6; 7 bases align to TRBD1. The CDR3 consists of 13 residues. CDR1 is SGHVS, CDR2 FNYEAQ, per germline. The ends lost 4 bases at V and 4 bases at J; junction bases unmatched: 3. The CDR3 sequence: CASSSHRGETQYF. The CDR3 DNA is TGTGCCAGCAGCTCTCACAGGGGAGAGACCCAGTACTTC.

The chain combines TRBV21-1 with TRBJ1-5; the table calls TRBD1, which could not be checked here. TRBV21-1 has pseudogene status. The CDR3 length is 16 residues. This CDR3 reads CASSKRETGGNQPQHF. DNA for the CDR3: TGTGCCAGCAGCAAGAGGGAGACAGGAGGCAATCAGCCCCAGCATTTT.

The rearrangement links TRBV5-1 to TRBJ2-3, with D maybe TRBD2 (5 bases). Germline CDR1 reads SGHRS; CDR2 reads YFSETQ. The CDR3 has 14 residues. V lost 0 bases to trimming and J lost 2 bases, with 7 bases between them. The CDR3 DNA reads as TGCGCCAGCAGCTTGGCCCTAGCCACAGATACGCAGTATTTT. This translates into CASSLALATDTQYF. The full variable domain, in which reference TRBV5-1 and TRBJ2-3 provide the parts outside the CDR3, is KAGVTQTPRYLIKTRGQQVTLSCSPISGHRSVSWYQQTPGQGLQFLFEYFSETQRNKGNFPGRFSGRQFSNSRSEMNVSTLELGDSALYLCASSLALATDTQYFGPGTRLTVL.

The rearrangement links TRBV4-2 to TRBJ1-2; D call uncertain. CDR1 LGHNA and CDR2 YNFKEQ come from the germline V gene. This CDR3 is 15 amino acids long. V was cut by 0 bases and J by 4 bases, with 12 bases left in between. The CDR3 nucleotides read TGTGCCAGCAGCCAAGATGGGTTGCTCAGCTATGGCTACACCTTC. As protein: CASSQDGLLSYGYTF.

This chain joins TRBV27 and TRBJ2-7; D is unresolved. With 5 bases removed from V and 2 bases from J, the gap between germline ends came to 13 bases. CDR1 MNHEY and CDR2 SMNVEV come from the germline V gene (reference sequence). CDR3 size: 14 residues. The CDR3 DNA reads TGTGCCAGCAGTGAGCTGTCCCGTCCCTACGAGCAGTACTTC. Translating it yields CASSELSRPYEQYF.

This chain uses TRBV6-1 with TRBJ2-7; 8 bases agree with TRBD1. Trimming took 11 bases from V and 3 from J; bases not matched to a gene: 3. The germline V gene encodes CDR1 MNHNS and CDR2 SASEGT. The CDR3 loop spans 11 amino acids. CDR3 amino acids: CAGGQGYEQYF. CDR3 sequence (DNA): TGTGCCGGAGGACAGGGCTACGAGCAGTACTTC.

J is TRBJ2-2 and V is TRBV27; D perhaps matches TRBD2 (6 bases). CDR1 and CDR2 (germline): MNHEY, SMNVEV (reference sequence). The CDR3 consists of 12 residues. V was pared by 6 bases and J by 7 bases, with 9 bases between. CDR3 coding DNA: TGTGCCAGCAGGGGGCGGGGCGGGGAGCTGTTTTTT. Encoded protein: CASRGRGGELFF.

The chain links TRBV5-4 to TRBJ2-7; 13 bases map to TRBD2. Germline CDR1 SGHNT, CDR2 YYREEE (reference sequence). V lost 3 bases, J lost 7 bases, and 7 bases stayed unmatched. The CDR3 length is 15 residues. The CDR3 region is CASSSPGLAGSEQYF. The CDR3 nucleotides read TGTGCCAGCAGCTCACCGGGACTAGCGGGGAGTGAGCAGTACTTC. Full variable domain (outside the CDR3, taken from reference TRBV5-4 and TRBJ2-7): ETGVTQSPTHLIKTRGQQVTLRCSSQSGHNTVSWYQQALGQGPQFIFQYYREEENGRGNFPPRFSGLQFPNYSSELNVNALELDDSALYLCASSSPGLAGSEQYFGPGTRLTVT.